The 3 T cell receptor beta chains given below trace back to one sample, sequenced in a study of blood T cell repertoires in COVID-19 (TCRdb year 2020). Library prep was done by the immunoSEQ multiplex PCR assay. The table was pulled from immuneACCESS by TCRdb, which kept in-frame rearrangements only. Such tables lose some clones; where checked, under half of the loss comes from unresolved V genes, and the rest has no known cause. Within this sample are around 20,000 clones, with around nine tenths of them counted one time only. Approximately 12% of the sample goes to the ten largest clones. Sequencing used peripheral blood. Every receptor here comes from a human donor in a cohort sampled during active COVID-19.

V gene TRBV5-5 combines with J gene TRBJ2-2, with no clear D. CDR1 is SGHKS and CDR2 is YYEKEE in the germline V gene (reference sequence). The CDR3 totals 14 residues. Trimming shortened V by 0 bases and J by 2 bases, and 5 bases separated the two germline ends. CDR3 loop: CASSLETNTGELFF. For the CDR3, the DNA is TGTGCCAGCAGCTTGGAGACAAACACCGGGGAGCTGTTTTTT.

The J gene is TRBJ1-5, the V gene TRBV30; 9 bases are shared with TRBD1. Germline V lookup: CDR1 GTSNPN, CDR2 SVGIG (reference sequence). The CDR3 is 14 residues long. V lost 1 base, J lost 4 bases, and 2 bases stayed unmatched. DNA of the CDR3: TGTGCCTGGAGTGCGGGACAGGGAAATCAGCCCCAGCATTTT. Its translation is CAWSAGQGNQPQHF.

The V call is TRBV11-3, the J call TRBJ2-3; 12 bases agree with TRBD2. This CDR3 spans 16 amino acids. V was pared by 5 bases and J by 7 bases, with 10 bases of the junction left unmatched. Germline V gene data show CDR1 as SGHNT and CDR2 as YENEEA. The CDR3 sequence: CASSRGLAGGFHTQYF. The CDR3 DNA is TGTGCCAGCAGCCGGGGGCTAGCGGGAGGGTTCCATACGCAGTATTTT.